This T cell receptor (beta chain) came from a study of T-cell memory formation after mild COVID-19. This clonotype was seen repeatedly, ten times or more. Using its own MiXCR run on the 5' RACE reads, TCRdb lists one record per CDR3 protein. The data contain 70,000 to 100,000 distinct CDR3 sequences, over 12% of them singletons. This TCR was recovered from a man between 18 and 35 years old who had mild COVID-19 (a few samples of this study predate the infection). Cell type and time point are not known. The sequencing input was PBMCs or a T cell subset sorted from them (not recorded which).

The chain's CDR3 is CASSRNLGAGAYEQYF. The CDR3 coding sequence is TGTGCCAGCAGCCGAAACCTTGGGGCGGGGGCCTACGAGCAGTACTTC. The chain combines TRBV12-3 or TRBV12-4 with TRBJ2-7, with 7 bases fitting TRBD2. V was pared by 6 bases and J by 2 bases, with 13 bases of the junction left unmatched. The CDR3 is made up of 16 amino acids.